Detailed here is one T cell receptor beta chain. The sample is drawn from a study of sequential checkpoint blockade in melanoma. V was trimmed by 2 bases and J by 8 bases, leaving 5 bases between them. Germline lookup yields CDR1 SGHDN and CDR2 FVKESK. The CDR3 consists of 11 residues. The table came from immunoSEQ multiplex PCR; TCRdb's copy has only in-frame clones and leaves some out. The sample carries fewer than 8,000 clones, around 20% recorded once. Regarding treatment: randomized to nivolumab then ipilimumab (arm A) or the reverse (arm B). The chain couples TRBV14 to TRBJ2-3; D remains unclear. Material: tumor tissue (inferred from file names), obtained from a patient given nivolumab and ipilimumab in sequence. The source is a human donor with melanoma. The CDR3 protein is CASSQSFTQYF. In DNA form, the CDR3 reads TGTGCCAGCAGCCAATCTTTTACGCAGTATTTT. The variable domain in full, with the rest retrieved from reference TRBV14 and TRBJ2-3, is EAGVTQFPSHSVIEKGQTVTLRCDPISGHDNLYWYRRVMGKEIKFLLHFVKESKQDESGMPNNRFLAERTGGTYSTLKVQPAELEDSGVYFCASSQSFTQYFGPGTRLTVL.